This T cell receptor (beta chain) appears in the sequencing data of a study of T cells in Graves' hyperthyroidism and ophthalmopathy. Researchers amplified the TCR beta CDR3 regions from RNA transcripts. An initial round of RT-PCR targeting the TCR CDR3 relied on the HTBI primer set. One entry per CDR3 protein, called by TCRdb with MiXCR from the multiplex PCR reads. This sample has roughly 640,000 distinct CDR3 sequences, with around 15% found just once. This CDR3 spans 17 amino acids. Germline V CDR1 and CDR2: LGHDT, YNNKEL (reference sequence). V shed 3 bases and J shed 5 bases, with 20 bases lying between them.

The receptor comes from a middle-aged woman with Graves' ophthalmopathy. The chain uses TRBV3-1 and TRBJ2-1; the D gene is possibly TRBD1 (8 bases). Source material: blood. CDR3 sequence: CASSQTGVAGVDNEQFF. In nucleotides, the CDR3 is TGTGCCAGCAGCCAGACAGGGGTGGCGGGAGTGGACAATGAGCAGTTCTTC.